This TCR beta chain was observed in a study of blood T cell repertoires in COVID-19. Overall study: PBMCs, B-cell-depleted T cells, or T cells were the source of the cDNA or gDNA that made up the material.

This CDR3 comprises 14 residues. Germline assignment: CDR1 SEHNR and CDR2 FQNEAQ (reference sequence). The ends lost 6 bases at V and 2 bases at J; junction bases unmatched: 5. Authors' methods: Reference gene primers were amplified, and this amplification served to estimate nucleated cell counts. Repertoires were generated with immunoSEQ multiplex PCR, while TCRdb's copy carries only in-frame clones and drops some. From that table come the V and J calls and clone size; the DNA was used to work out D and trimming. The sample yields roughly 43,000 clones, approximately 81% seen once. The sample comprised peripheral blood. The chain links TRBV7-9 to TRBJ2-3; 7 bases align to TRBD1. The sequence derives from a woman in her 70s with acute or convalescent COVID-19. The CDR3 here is CASRRQGTTDTQYF. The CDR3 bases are TGTGCCAGCAGGCGACAGGGTACCACAGATACGCAGTATTTT.